These 11 T cell receptor beta chains were sequenced from one sample in a study of T cells in Graves' hyperthyroidism and ophthalmopathy. Amplified TCR beta CDR3 regions derived from RNA transcripts. RT-PCR in the first round (using the HTBI primer set) targeted the TCR CDR3. TCRdb re-derived calls from the multiplex PCR reads in MiXCR, one entry per CDR3 protein. The sample has more than 350,000 distinct CDR3 sequences, around 13% seen once. Specimen: blood. Receptors originate from a woman aged 30 to 39 with Graves' ophthalmopathy.

In this sample, this clonotype turned up a few times. This chain uses TRBV29-1 with TRBJ2-6; no clear D gene. V was pared by 7 bases and J by 4 bases, with 17 bases between. CDR3 length: 15 amino acids. Germline V gene sequence: CDR1 SQVTM, CDR2 ANQGSEA. For the CDR3, the DNA is TGCAGCGCTAATGTCGGTTTCGGCGGGGCCAACGTCCTGACTTTC. It translates to CSANVGFGGANVLTF.

In its sample, this clonotype was seen many times. The gene calls are TRBV7-8 and TRBJ2-1; TRBD2 is a possible D gene (6 bases). With 4 bases removed from V and 0 bases from J, the gap between germline ends came to 13 bases. The CDR3 is made up of 16 amino acids. Germline CDR1 and CDR2: SGHVS and FQNEAQ. CDR3 DNA: TGTGCCAGCAGCTGGCGCGGGGAGAGCTCCTACAATGAGCAGTTCTTC. Translated: CASSWRGESSYNEQFF.

The CDR3 coding sequence is TGCAGTGCCCATAGAAAAAACAGGGGTCACAATTCACCCCTCCACTTT. It yields the protein CSAHRKNRGHNSPLHF. The chain uses TRBV20-1 and TRBJ1-6, with 7 bases aligning to TRBD1. This CDR3 has 16 amino acids. Germline CDR1 reads DFQATT; CDR2 reads SNEGSKA (reference sequence). J gave up 7 bases and V 6 bases, and 15 bases lay outside the gene matches.

The chain uses TRBV9 and TRBJ2-2; D unresolved. V was pared by 1 base and J by 4 bases, with 11 bases between. This CDR3 contains 15 residues. Germline loops: CDR1 SGDLS, CDR2 YYNGEE. CDR3: CASSVNSPGTGELFF. For the CDR3, the DNA is TGTGCCAGCAGCGTAAATTCCCCCGGCACCGGGGAGCTGTTTTTT.

In this sample, this clonotype turned up a few times. The chain is built from TRBV4-1 and TRBJ2-7, with TRBD2 matching over 10 bases. This CDR3 comprises 14 residues. V was pared by 5 bases and J by 7 bases, with 8 bases of the junction left unmatched. Germline-derived CDR1 and CDR2 are MGHRA and YSYEKL. CDR3 coding DNA: TGCGCCAGCAGCTCGAGCGGGGGGGCTCGGGAGCAGTACTTC. Its translation: CASSSSGGAREQYF.

This clonotype was found many times. V usage is TRBV18 and J usage is TRBJ2-7; TRBD2 might be the D (5 bases). Trimming left V 2 bases short and J 0 bases short, with 14 bases between. The CDR3 runs to 16 residues. Germline V gene sequence: CDR1 KGHSH, CDR2 LQKENI. CDR3 nucleotides: TGTGCCAGCTCACCAGGTCCGGGGAGCGGCTCCTACGAGCAGTACTTC. It yields the protein CASSPGPGSGSYEQYF.

This sequence joins TRBV12-3 or TRBV12-4 and TRBJ1-6; D unclear. The V end was cut by 3 bases, the J end by 6 bases, with 9 bases between. CDR3 size: 14 residues. The CDR3 nucleotides read TGTGCCAGCAGTTTCCGGCCTTCTAATTCACCCCTCCACTTT. Translated, it gives CASSFRPSNSPLHF.

This rearrangement joins TRBV10-3 to TRBJ2-2; a weak D match, TRBD1 (6 bases). Germline V gene sequence: CDR1 ENHRY, CDR2 SYGVKD. V shed 2 bases and J shed 4 bases, with 8 bases lying between them. The CDR3 length is 14 residues. This CDR3 is CAISEGGFTGELFF. CDR3 bases: TGTGCCATCAGTGAGGGGGGCTTCACCGGGGAGCTGTTTTTT.

This clonotype was observed many times. This sequence joins TRBV12-3 or TRBV12-4 and TRBJ2-6, with unresolved D. Trimming left V 6 bases short and J 0 bases short, with 15 bases between. The CDR3 contains 17 residues. The chain's CDR3 is CASRFELGGSGANVLTF. Written as DNA, the CDR3 is TGTGCCAGCAGATTTGAACTCGGCGGCTCTGGGGCCAACGTCCTGACTTTC.

There are a few counts of this clonotype. V and J are TRBV19 and TRBJ1-5; D is ambiguous. The germline gives CDR1 LNHDA, CDR2 SQIVND (reference sequence). Trimming removed 4 bases from V and 4 bases from J, with 11 bases in between. This CDR3 has 14 amino acids. The CDR3 region is CASSKQRKNQPQHF. The CDR3, as DNA: TGTGCCAGTAGTAAGCAACGGAAGAATCAGCCCCAGCATTTT.

V usage is TRBV20-1 and J usage is TRBJ2-5; tentative D call: TRBD2 (5 bases). The CDR3 is made up of 13 amino acids. Germline V lookup: CDR1 DFQATT, CDR2 SNEGSKA (reference sequence). With 7 bases removed from V and 4 bases from J, the gap between germline ends came to 16 bases. The CDR3 sequence: CSVPSGESETQYF. The CDR3 DNA follows: TGCAGTGTCCCATCCGGGGAATCAGAGACCCAGTACTTC.